This is a list of T cell receptor beta chains from one sample in a study of type 1 and type 2 diabetes patients. TCRdb recomputed calls from the multiplex PCR reads with MiXCR, one row per CDR3 protein. The table lists 250,000 or so distinct CDR3 sequences, roughly 50% of them singletons. The sample was peripheral blood mononuclear cells (PBMCs). These receptors all stem from a man aged 18 to 29 with type 2 diabetes. Both conserved end residues are part of each CDR3. Fields, in order: CDR3 DNA, CDR3 protein, D gene, V gene, clone size, J gene. The D gene is left open where the match is weak. Rows may omit the clone size; those that give it use once, few, many or a size class.

cdr3_nt: TGTGCCAGTAGACAGACTAGCGGATCCTACAATGAGCAGTTCTTC
cdr3_aa: CASRQTSGSYNEQFF
d_call: TRBD2
v_call: TRBV19
clone_size: -
j_call: TRBJ2-1

cdr3_nt: TGTGCCAGCAGCTTAGGCGACGGACCCTCCTACGAGCAGTACTTC
cdr3_aa: CASSLGDGPSYEQYF
d_call: -
v_call: TRBV5-5
clone_size: -
j_call: TRBJ2-7

cdr3_nt: TGTGCCAGCCGGTGGACAGGGGACAATTCACCCCTCCACTTT
cdr3_aa: CASRWTGDNSPLHF
d_call: TRBD1
v_call: TRBV2
clone_size: many
j_call: TRBJ1-6

cdr3_nt: TGTGCCAGCAGCTTGACCCTTGGGGAGACCCAGTACTTC
cdr3_aa: CASSLTLGETQYF
d_call: -
v_call: TRBV5-1
clone_size: -
j_call: TRBJ2-5

cdr3_nt: TGCAGTGCCAATCGGGACAGGACGATGAACACTGAAGCTTTCTTT
cdr3_aa: CSANRDRTMNTEAFF
d_call: TRBD1
v_call: TRBV20-1
clone_size: many
j_call: TRBJ1-1

cdr3_nt: TGTGCCCACTCGGGGTCTACCTACGAGCAGTACTTC
cdr3_aa: CAHSGSTYEQYF
d_call: -
v_call: TRBV6-6
clone_size: few
j_call: TRBJ2-7

cdr3_nt: TGTGCCAGTAGTACTAATAACTATGGCTACACCTTC
cdr3_aa: CASSTNNYGYTF
d_call: -
v_call: TRBV19
clone_size: -
j_call: TRBJ1-2

cdr3_nt: TGTGCCAGCAGCCAGCCCGTTGTGGGACAGGGGAACACTGAAGCTTTCTTT
cdr3_aa: CASSQPVVGQGNTEAFF
d_call: TRBD1
v_call: TRBV7-9
clone_size: -
j_call: TRBJ1-1

cdr3_nt: TGTGCCAGCAGCACCGGACAGGTGAAGGAGACCCAGTACTTC
cdr3_aa: CASSTGQVKETQYF
d_call: TRBD1
v_call: TRBV11-2
clone_size: -
j_call: TRBJ2-5

cdr3_nt: TGCGCCAGCAGCTTGAGGGTGGGTAACAATGAGCAGTTCTTC
cdr3_aa: CASSLRVGNNEQFF
d_call: -
v_call: TRBV5-1
clone_size: many
j_call: TRBJ2-1

cdr3_nt: TGCAGTGCTCCCCAAGGGTATCGTGATACGCAGTATTTT
cdr3_aa: CSAPQGYRDTQYF
d_call: -
v_call: TRBV20-1
clone_size: -
j_call: TRBJ2-3

cdr3_nt: TGTGCCGTCCGAGCACCCAACACCGGGGAGCTGTTTTTT
cdr3_aa: CAVRAPNTGELFF
d_call: -
v_call: TRBV19
clone_size: -
j_call: TRBJ2-2

cdr3_nt: TGTGCCATCGACAGGGGAGGCGAGCAGTACTTC
cdr3_aa: CAIDRGGEQYF
d_call: TRBD1
v_call: TRBV10-3
clone_size: -
j_call: TRBJ2-7

cdr3_nt: TGTGCCAGCCCTCCCCAGCGGGGGGAGAGCTCCTACAATGAGCAGTTCTTC
cdr3_aa: CASPPQRGESSYNEQFF
d_call: TRBD2
v_call: TRBV6-1
clone_size: -
j_call: TRBJ2-1

cdr3_nt: TGCAGCGTTGTGGCTAGCGATTCCTACGAGCAGTACTTC
cdr3_aa: CSVVASDSYEQYF
d_call: -
v_call: TRBV29-1
clone_size: -
j_call: TRBJ2-7

cdr3_nt: TGTGCCAGTAGTTTCGGACAGCTGCGAGAGTTCTCTGGGGCCAACGTCCTGACTTTC
cdr3_aa: CASSFGQLREFSGANVLTF
d_call: -
v_call: TRBV19
clone_size: few
j_call: TRBJ2-6

cdr3_nt: TGCAGCGTTGCAGAAGCCCTTAATTCACCCCTCCACTTT
cdr3_aa: CSVAEALNSPLHF
d_call: -
v_call: TRBV29-1
clone_size: few
j_call: TRBJ1-6

cdr3_nt: TGCAGTGCTAGAAAGGCAGGGACTGGCGAAAACTATGGCTACACCTTC
cdr3_aa: CSARKAGTGENYGYTF
d_call: -
v_call: TRBV20-1
clone_size: -
j_call: TRBJ1-2

cdr3_nt: TGCAGCGTTGAAGTTGGGTCTGGCGAGCAGTACTTC
cdr3_aa: CSVEVGSGEQYF
d_call: -
v_call: TRBV29-1
clone_size: -
j_call: TRBJ2-7

cdr3_nt: TGCAGTGCCTACCCCATCCTGCGGGAGGGCCTTGGGGCCAACGTCCTGACTTTC
cdr3_aa: CSAYPILREGLGANVLTF
d_call: TRBD2
v_call: TRBV20-1
clone_size: -
j_call: TRBJ2-6

cdr3_nt: TGCAGTGCTAAAGACAGGAACCCGGGGTACTATGGCTACACCTTC
cdr3_aa: CSAKDRNPGYYGYTF
d_call: -
v_call: TRBV20-1
clone_size: few
j_call: TRBJ1-2

cdr3_nt: TGTGCCAGCAGTGGGGGCACAGGCTATGGCTACACCTTC
cdr3_aa: CASSGGTGYGYTF
d_call: -
v_call: TRBV2
clone_size: few
j_call: TRBJ1-2

cdr3_nt: TGTGCCAGCAGCCACAGAGGGACCTACGAGCAGTACTTC
cdr3_aa: CASSHRGTYEQYF
d_call: -
v_call: TRBV7-8
clone_size: -
j_call: TRBJ2-7

cdr3_nt: TGTGCCACCAGCAGAGATCATTCTGGGTTCAATGAGCAGTTCTTC
cdr3_aa: CATSRDHSGFNEQFF
d_call: -
v_call: TRBV15
clone_size: few
j_call: TRBJ2-1